A selection of T cell receptor beta chains follows, all from one sample in a study of beta chain features in type 1 diabetes. Sequencing was performed with immunoSEQ multiplex PCR; in TCRdb, only in-frame clones are kept and a portion is missing. The sample records about 660,000 clones, around an eighth being singletons. Input material: naive CD4+ T cells from blood. The receptors shown here come from a man between 18 and 29 years old with type 1 diabetes. The CDR3 runs from the conserved cysteine through the conserved F or W. A D gene is named only where the DNA matches it firmly. Size values are once, few and many counts, or a class for expanded clones, and some rows have none.

TRBV5-1	TRBJ2-7	.	.	TGCGCCAGCAGCCCCGGGCCAGGTTCCTACGAGCAGTACTTC	CASSPGPGSYEQYF
TRBV10-2	TRBJ2-1	few	TRBD1	TGCGCCAGCAGTGAGGTTGACAGGGGTTACAATGAGCAGTTCTTC	CASSEVDRGYNEQFF
TRBV6-6	TRBJ1-2	.	.	TGTGCCAGCAGTCAGGGGAGTAACTATGGCTACACCTTC	CASSQGSNYGYTF
TRBV20-1	TRBJ1-1	few	.	TGCAGTGCTAGTTCCTGGGGGGAGGCTTTCTTT	CSASSWGEAFF
TRBV25-1	TRBJ1-6	.	TRBD1	TGTGCCAGCAGTCGGGGACAGGGCAATTCACCCCTCCACTTT	CASSRGQGNSPLHF
TRBV28	TRBJ2-1	.	.	TGTGCCAGCAGCGGGCCGGACCGGGTCTACAATGAGCAGTTCTTC	CASSGPDRVYNEQFF
TRBV18	TRBJ2-7	.	TRBD1	TGTGCCAGCTCACCTCAACGAATAACAGGGGGTTTCACCTACGAGCAGTACTTC	CASSPQRITGGFTYEQYF
TRBV15	TRBJ2-7	.	.	TGTGCCACCAGCCGCGGACGAAGGGGGTTGGAGCAGTACTTC	CATSRGRRGLEQYF
TRBV30	TRBJ1-1	few	.	TGTGCCTGGGACAGAGTCAACACTGAAGCTTTCTTT	CAWDRVNTEAFF
TRBV12-5	TRBJ2-5	few	.	TGTGCTAGTGGAAGGCAAGGGGTAGAGACCCAGTACTTC	CASGRQGVETQYF
TRBV28	TRBJ2-7	.	.	TGTGCCAGCAGTGCCCGCATTGACGAGCAGTACTTC	CASSARIDEQYF
TRBV30	TRBJ1-1	few	TRBD1	TGTGCCTGGAAGGAAGGGGGCGACGAAGCTTTCTTT	CAWKEGGDEAFF
TRBV7-9	TRBJ2-5	few	.	TGTGCCAGCAGCTTACTGGCAGGGCAGTACGGAGAGACCCAGTACTTC	CASSLLAGQYGETQYF
TRBV6-5	TRBJ1-3	.	.	TGTGCCAGCAGTTACTCCCCCGGAAACACCATATATTTT	CASSYSPGNTIYF
TRBV19	TRBJ2-7	.	TRBD1	TGTGCCAGTAGTATCACAGGGGTGGACTACGAGCAGTACTTC	CASSITGVDYEQYF
TRBV4-1	TRBJ2-1	few	.	TGCGCCAGCAGCCGAGAAGAATTTTACAATGAGCAGTTCTTC	CASSREEFYNEQFF
TRBV19	TRBJ2-1	few	.	TGTGCCAGTAGTATCAAAAGCTCCTACAATGAGCAGTTCTTC	CASSIKSSYNEQFF
TRBV4-3	TRBJ1-1	.	TRBD1	TGCGCCAGCAGCCAAAGAACAGGGGGCAGGGGGAACACTGAAGCTTTCTTT	CASSQRTGGRGNTEAFF
TRBV25-1	TRBJ2-7	.	TRBD1	TGTGCCAGCAGTGAACTCGGACAGGGGCCGTCCTACGAGCAGTACTTC	CASSELGQGPSYEQYF
TRBV4-3	TRBJ1-2	.	TRBD1	TGCGCCAGCAGCCAGCAGGACAGGGGGGTGATGGACTATGGCTACACCTTC	CASSQQDRGVMDYGYTF
TRBV30	TRBJ2-7	few	TRBD1	TGTGCCTGGAGTTTCGACAGGGTTCGCGCCTACGAGCAGTACTTC	CAWSFDRVRAYEQYF
TRBV2	TRBJ1-1	few	.	TGTGCCAGCAGTTTCGGGACCTCCGCCGCTTTCTTT	CASSFGTSAAFF
TRBV27	TRBJ2-7	.	TRBD2	TGTGCCAGCAGTTTAGGACTAGCGGGAAGAGGAGAGCAGTACTTC	CASSLGLAGRGEQYF
TRBV7-2	TRBJ1-5	few	TRBD1	TGTGCCAGCAGCGAGAACAGGGGGAATCAGCCCCAGCATTTT	CASSENRGNQPQHF
TRBV30	TRBJ2-3	.	.	TGTGCCTGGAGTGGTTTAACAGATACGCAGTATTTT	CAWSGLTDTQYF
TRBV5-1	TRBJ2-2	.	.	TGCGCCAGCAGCTTGGACAGGACCGGGGAGCTGTTTTTT	CASSLDRTGELFF
TRBV5-1	TRBJ2-7	.	.	TGCGCCAGCAGCCCGTTGGTTCCCTACGAGCAGTACTTC	CASSPLVPYEQYF
TRBV9	TRBJ2-2	.	TRBD1	TGTGCCAGCTCCGACAGGGTGAACACCGGGGAGCTGTTTTTT	CASSDRVNTGELFF
TRBV2	TRBJ2-2	few	.	TGTGCCAGCAGTCTTCTAGCCGGGGAGCTGTTTTTT	CASSLLAGELFF
TRBV23-1	TRBJ1-2	few	.	TGCGCCAGCAGCGGGCACAGCGATGGCTACACCTTC	CASSGHSDGYTF
TRBV30	TRBJ1-4	.	.	TGTGCCTGGAGTGTACTGAACCGAAATGAAAAACTGTTTTTT	CAWSVLNRNEKLFF
TRBV7-8	TRBJ1-5	few	.	TGTGCCAGCAGCTCCCGACCGCACGGAAGGGGACAGCCCCAGCATTTT	CASSSRPHGRGQPQHF
TRBV28	TRBJ2-4	few	TRBD1	TGTGCCAGCAGTTTACCAGGGGACAGGCAAAACATTCAGTACTTC	CASSLPGDRQNIQYF
TRBV30	TRBJ2-5	few	.	TGTGCCTGGAGCCTATTAGAGACCCAGTACTTC	CAWSLLETQYF
TRBV5-1	TRBJ2-5	few	.	TGCGCCAGCAGCTTAGACAACACCGGGACCTCCCAAGAGACCCAGTACTTC	CASSLDNTGTSQETQYF
TRBV7-9	TRBJ1-3	few	.	TGTGCCAGCAGCCAGCTCGTTTTAACCTCTGGAAACACCATATATTTT	CASSQLVLTSGNTIYF
TRBV30	TRBJ1-3	few	.	TGTGCCTGGAGTCAGGGATGGGGAAACACCATATATTTT	CAWSQGWGNTIYF